These T cell receptor beta chains were read from a single sample in a study of blood T cell repertoires in COVID-19. The assay was immunoSEQ multiplex PCR, and TCRdb's table has in-frame clones only and misses some. The sample lists about 180,000 clones, just over 85% occurring once. Sample: PBMCs or T cells enriched from blood (not recorded which). The receptors derive from a woman aged 18 to 35 who had recovered from COVID-19. CDR3s leave out the opening cysteine and the closing phenylalanine or tryptophan. Fields, in order: V gene, J gene, CDR3 protein.

>TRBV5-1|TRBJ1-1
ASGRRTGEYTEAF
>TRBV19|TRBJ2-7
ATGQGNSYEQY
>TRBV2|TRBJ1-6
ASTEALQGNSPLH
>TRBV28|TRBJ1-2
ASSPPLGQGARGYT
>TRBV6-2/TRBV6-3|TRBJ1-2
ASSYSPGQVEGYT
>TRBV3-1/TRBV3-2|TRBJ2-1
ATGTSGARGLNEQF
>TRBV27|TRBJ1-2
ASTRTGGGGGGYT
>TRBV5-1|TRBJ2-3
ASSPGQETDTQY
>TRBV27|TRBJ2-1
ASSETSGSLGLYNEQF
>TRBV2|TRBJ1-5
ASAGDGKALDQPQH
>TRBV7-6|TRBJ1-6
ATRTGSSYNSPLH
>TRBV30|TRBJ2-7
AWSESMSEQY
>TRBV2|TRBJ2-3
ASRSRGARPTDTQY
>TRBV28|TRBJ2-2
ASSLLAGRWDTGELF
>TRBV7-9|TRBJ1-2
ASSSGQGLHYGYT
>TRBV7-9|TRBJ1-5
ASSFIDQPQH
>TRBV27|TRBJ1-1
ASSSGTVSTEAF
>TRBV23-1|TRBJ1-3
ASSQSSRKVQTGNTIY
>TRBV7-2|TRBJ2-1
ASSSGTANNEQF
>TRBV19|TRBJ1-5
ASSPTGGWIGNQPQH
>TRBV5-1|TRBJ2-5
ASSLTSGAQETQY
>TRBV4-1|TRBJ1-1
ASSQGLGTATGAF
>TRBV24-1|TRBJ2-5
ATSDAAIRQETQY
>TRBV2|TRBJ1-6
ASRDRALYNSPLH
>TRBV4-1|TRBJ2-7
ASSSGQQYEQY
>TRBV7-2|TRBJ1-5
ASSLARQGAYSNQPQH
>TRBV28|TRBJ1-4
ASSAQGFRVKLF
>TRBV4-1|TRBJ2-7
ASTPGWTSGGNAYEQY
>TRBV19|TRBJ1-4
ASSPGTGNEKLF
>TRBV6-6|TRBJ2-3
ASIQRGWLYTDTQY
>TRBV19|TRBJ2-3
ASSMIAGGPTDTQY
>TRBV2|TRBJ1-2
ASSEDRWGYGYT
>TRBV30|TRBJ1-6
AWSASVNSPLH
>TRBV3-1/TRBV3-2|TRBJ2-7
ASRQTGQTSYEQY
>TRBV4-1|TRBJ2-1
ASSPPISRGGNEQF
>TRBV5-4|TRBJ2-7
ASSPGLAGVYEQY
>TRBV5-6|TRBJ2-7
ASSVSSGGRSYEQY
>TRBV28|TRBJ2-7
ASSLAGGTYEQY
>TRBV2|TRBJ1-1
ASSYDSTVTEAF
>TRBV13|TRBJ1-2
ASSRGGGTYGYT
>TRBV24-1|TRBJ2-7
ATSAQGFGEQY
>TRBV10-1|TRBJ2-1
ASAGAGGLEQF
>TRBV5-1|TRBJ1-4
ASSIQGGARGEKLF
>TRBV9|TRBJ1-4
ASSVGTGSGEKLF
>TRBV4-2|TRBJ2-6
ASSQGRTGSGANVLT
>TRBV7-6|TRBJ1-1
ASSPGQGALNTEAF
>TRBV27|TRBJ2-7
ASSPRTPGQGATTASYEQY
>TRBV28|TRBJ2-4
ASSLTGDGDKNIQY
>TRBV19|TRBJ1-1
ASIDRTQTEAF
>TRBV21-1|TRBJ2-1
ASSKGWTSGATSSYNEQF
>TRBV7-6|TRBJ2-1
ASGQQGWNEQF
>TRBV7-9|TRBJ2-1
ASSRTGGYPNEQF
>TRBV5-1|TRBJ2-3
ASSPRLRERADTQY
>TRBV5-4|TRBJ2-1
ASSLGDRGGINNEQF
>TRBV2|TRBJ1-6
ARGTGGSPLH
>TRBV4-3|TRBJ2-3
ASSQDIGQGGTDTQY